The subject of this entry is one T cell receptor beta chain. Its target is unknown. Treatment denoted: over 15 received Ad26.COV2.S at low or high dose, single or two shots; about five received placebo; per-sample allocation not given. Specimen acquisition occurred on day 63 following the initial vaccine or placebo injection. This person who donated was an adult of 18-55 years in Boston. This entry is derived from a study of Ad26.COV2.S vaccination and SARS-CoV-2 variants. Study as a whole: Once, or twice with 56 days between doses, Ad26.COV2.S was given intramuscularly. Study results and caveats: Reports say spike-specific CD8+ and CD4+ T cell responses covered substantial breadth after vaccination. In TCR breadth and depth analyses, total T cell responses may have been underestimated.

The repertoire was sequenced with immunoSEQ multiplex PCR; TCRdb's copy has only in-frame clones and lacks some. The repertoire includes hundreds of thousands of clones, 89% of them detected once, and nearly 1.5% sits in the top ten. The CDR3 contains 14 residues. Trimming cost V 4 bases and J 6 bases; bases outside gene matches: 9. CDR1 is SGHNT and CDR2 is YYREEE in the germline V gene (reference sequence). This material consisted of peripheral blood, taken in a trial of Ad26.COV2.S vaccine versus placebo. This TCR was sampled from a person aged 18-65 years who received the Ad26.COV2.S COVID-19 vaccine or a placebo. The chain carries TRBV5-4 and TRBJ2-7; 8 bases are shared with TRBD1. CDR3 sequence reads: CASSPGGTGTEQYF. CDR3 bases: TGTGCCAGCAGCCCGGGCGGGACAGGTACCGAGCAGTACTTC.